These T cell receptor beta chains were read from a single sample in a study of shared clonotypes between healthy human individuals. Assay: immunoSEQ multiplex PCR; the TCRdb copy retains only in-frame clones and omits some. This sample has some 380,000 clones, with approximately 97% found just once. Sample: memory CD8+ T cells sorted from blood. These receptors were obtained from a man aged 30 to 45 in good health. The CDR3 runs from the conserved cysteine through the conserved F or W. The D gene is left open where the match is weak.

d_call	v_call	j_call	cdr3_length	cdr3_nt	cdr3_aa
NA	TRBV6-5	TRBJ1-1	12	TGTGCCAGCAGTAAACCTTACACTGAAGCTTTCTTT	CASSKPYTEAFF
NA	TRBV7-3	TRBJ2-2	13	TGTGCCAGCAGCTTACAGGGCACCGGGGAGCTGTTTTTT	CASSLQGTGELFF
NA	TRBV7-2	TRBJ1-6	13	TGTGCCAGCAGCTTAGGGGTTAATTCACCCCTCCACTTT	CASSLGVNSPLHF
TRBD1	TRBV19	TRBJ1-5	17	TGTGCCAGTAGTATAGACCCGGGACAGGGGGTACTTCAGCCCCAGCATTTT	CASSIDPGQGVLQPQHF
NA	TRBV10-3	TRBJ1-2	13	TGTGCCATCAGTGAGGGTCCCCTCTATGGCTACACCTTC	CAISEGPLYGYTF
TRBD2	TRBV15	TRBJ2-7	16	TGTGCCACCAGCAGAGATCGGTCTAGCGGGAGGAACGAGCAGTACTTC	CATSRDRSSGRNEQYF
TRBD2	TRBV2	TRBJ2-1	16	TGTGCCAGCAGCCGACTAGCGGGAGGCCCGGGCAATGAGCAGTTCTTC	CASSRLAGGPGNEQFF
NA	TRBV9	TRBJ2-3	16	TGTGCCAGCAGCGTAAGGGGGGCCTCAAACACAGATACGCAGTATTTT	CASSVRGASNTDTQYF
TRBD2	TRBV4-1	TRBJ2-7	14	TGCGCCAGCAGCCAAGATCCTAGCGGGTACGAGCAGTACTTC	CASSQDPSGYEQYF
TRBD2	TRBV9	TRBJ2-2	14	TGTGCCAGCACAAGGAAGCGGGAAACCGGGGAGCTGTTTTTT	CASTRKRETGELFF
TRBD1	TRBV5-4	TRBJ2-5	16	TGTGCCAGCAGCTTAGGAGTGGGACAGGGCCAAGAGACCCAGTACTTC	CASSLGVGQGQETQYF
NA	TRBV28	TRBJ1-5	13	TGTGCCAGCAGTTTGCCCCTCAATCAGCCCCAGCATTTT	CASSLPLNQPQHF
NA	TRBV5-1	TRBJ2-3	13	TGCGCCAGCAGCTACCCTCAGGGGGATACGCAGTATTTT	CASSYPQGDTQYF
NA	TRBV20-1	TRBJ2-5	11	TGCAGTGCTAGAAAAGGAGAGACCCAGTACTTC	CSARKGETQYF